The 4 T cell receptor beta chains listed next were all sequenced from one sample in a study of OX40 agonist ivuxolimab in advanced cancers. Libraries were made using the immunoSEQ multiplex PCR assay. The table comes from immuneACCESS by way of TCRdb, which keeps in-frame sequences with V and J called. Part of the clones is missing from these tables; in studies checked, under half for an unresolved V gene and the rest for unknown reasons. This sample lists 34,000 or so clones; about four fifths were detected once. The biggest ten clones account for over 1.1% of the sample. This sample comprised CD4+ or CD8+ T cells sorted from blood, obtained in a trial of the OX40 agonist ivuxolimab. These TCRs come from an adult with an advanced solid tumor such as melanoma, head and neck, liver or kidney cancer.

V usage is TRBV5-1 and J usage is TRBJ2-1; TRBD2 aligns across 14 bases. The V segment lost 4 bases and the J segment 4 bases; nucleotides outside the gene matches: 4. CDR1 SGHRS and CDR2 YFSETQ come from the germline V gene. This CDR3 comprises 16 residues. The CDR3 DNA reads TGCGCCAGCAGCCCCGGACTAGCGGGAGGTTACAATGAGCAGTTCTTC. This translates into CASSPGLAGGYNEQFF. The whole variable domain, remainder taken from reference TRBV5-1 and TRBJ2-1, is KAGVTQTPRYLIKTRGQQVTLSCSPISGHRSVSWYQQTPGQGLQFLFEYFSETQRNKGNFPGRFSGRQFSNSRSEMNVSTLELGDSALYLCASSPGLAGGYNEQFFGPGTRLTVL.

The V and J genes are TRBV18 and TRBJ2-7; D possibly corresponds to TRBD2 (6 bases). The germline V gene encodes CDR1 KGHSH and CDR2 LQKENI. V lost 2 bases, J lost 7 bases, and 15 bases lay in between. This CDR3 is 14 amino acids long. CDR3 coding DNA: TGTGCCAGCTCACCAGCTACCCTTGGAGGGGAGCAGTACTTC. Its translation is CASSPATLGGEQYF. Drawing the rest from reference TRBV18 and TRBJ2-7, the complete variable domain is NAGVMQNPRHLVRRRGQEARLRCSPMKGHSHVYWYRQLPEEGLKFMVYLQKENIIDESGMPKERFSAEFPKEGPSILRIQQVVRGDSAAYFCASSPATLGGEQYFGPGTRLTVT.

The chain recombines TRBV5-1 with TRBJ2-1, with 11 bases aligning to TRBD2. The CDR3 is 16 amino acids. Trimming removed 4 bases from V and 10 bases from J; junction bases left unmatched: 13. CDR1 is SGHRS, CDR2 YFSETQ, per germline. This CDR3 reads CASSPLAGGLNEEQFF. The CDR3 coding sequence is TGCGCCAGCAGCCCGTTAGCGGGAGGGCTCAACGAGGAGCAGTTCTTC.

There are a few counts of this clone. The chain uses TRBV14 and TRBJ2-3, with 10 bases lining up with TRBD2. The CDR3 runs 20 residues. V was clipped by 4 bases and J by 4 bases; unmatched bases: 20. CDR1 is SGHDN and CDR2 is FVKESK in the germline V gene. For the CDR3, the DNA is TGTGCCAGCAGCCTGGAAGCGGGAGGGCATTTTTCTTACCTACCAGATACGCAGTATTTT. Protein product: CASSLEAGGHFSYLPDTQYF.